Below are 20 T cell receptor beta chains sequenced from a single sample in a study of radiation and T cells in renal cell carcinoma. Some clones are missing from TCRdb's copy, which holds only in-frame ones; the method was immunoSEQ multiplex PCR. The repertoire holds some 150,000 clones, with 70% to 90% as singletons. Described time point: blood 4 weeks post-SBRT, at nephrectomy. Specified treatment: 15 Gy SBRT to primary tumor, nephrectomy 4 weeks later. The sample here was blood, taken from a patient whose treatment included radiotherapy and nephrectomy. Receptor source: a woman aged 50 to 65 with renal cell carcinoma.

This chain uses TRBV27 with TRBJ2-2; a weak D match, TRBD2 (6 bases). From germline, CDR1 is MNHEY and CDR2 SMNVEV (reference sequence). V lost 1 base and J lost 4, with 7 bases in between. The CDR3 is 14 amino acids. The CDR3 DNA is TGTGCCAGCAGTTTATTGGGGGGCACCGGGGAGCTGTTTTTT. Protein: CASSLLGGTGELFF.

The rearrangement links TRBV7-8 to TRBJ1-1; possible D gene TRBD1, 5 bases. This CDR3 spans 15 amino acids. Germline V gene data show CDR1 as SGHVS and CDR2 as FQNEAQ. Trimming stripped 1 base from V and 5 bases from J, with 14 bases between. The CDR3 sequence is CASSLGPGARTEAFF. The CDR3, as DNA: TGTGCCAGCAGCTTAGGGCCCGGGGCGCGGACTGAAGCTTTCTTT.

The rearrangement uses TRBV11-3 and TRBJ2-1; tentatively, D is TRBD1 (6 bases). CDR3 length equals 14 residues. The V end lost 1 base, the J end lost 5 bases, and 9 bases lay between the germline ends. Germline CDR1 reads SGHNT; CDR2 reads YENEEA. For the CDR3, the DNA is TGTGCCAGCAGCTTAGGACAGGAGAACAATGAGCAGTTCTTC. Translation gives CASSLGQENNEQFF.

The genes are TRBV7-2 and TRBJ1-2; D is undetermined. Deletions cut 6 bases from V and 2 bases from J, with 13 bases between. The CDR3 sequence is 14 residues long. From germline, CDR1 is SGHTA and CDR2 FQGNSA. CDR3 region: CASSSSSENYGYTF. The CDR3 DNA sequence: TGTGCCAGCAGTTCCTCGTCAGAGAACTATGGCTACACCTTC.

The rearrangement joins TRBV5-5 to TRBJ1-1; D gene ambiguous. The CDR3 runs 14 residues. V lost 1 base and J 1 base, leaving 8 bases between the germline ends. Looked up from germline, CDR1 is SGHKS and CDR2 is YYEKEE (reference sequence). This chain's CDR3 is CASSLRGANTEAFF. The CDR3 DNA reads TGTGCCAGCAGCTTGCGGGGAGCGAACACTGAAGCTTTCTTT. The full variable domain, rest sourced from reference TRBV5-5 and TRBJ1-1, is DAGVTQSPTHLIKTRGQQVTLRCSPISGHKSVSWYQQVLGQGPQFIFQYYEKEERGRGNFPDRFSARQFPNYSSELNVNALLLGDSALYLCASSLRGANTEAFFGQGTRLTVV.

This sequence joins TRBV2 and TRBJ2-7; no clear D. V dropped 4 bases and J dropped 5 bases, with 6 bases sitting between them. Germline CDR1 and CDR2: SNHLY and FYNNEI. This CDR3 is built from 11 residues. CDR3 sequence (DNA): TGTGCCAGCAGTGGATATAACGAGCAGTACTTC. Amino acids: CASSGYNEQYF.

The gene calls are TRBV6-5 and TRBJ2-7, with 9 bases lining up with TRBD2. The CDR3 is 15 residues long. Germline V gives CDR1 MNHEY, CDR2 SVGAGI. J gave up 3 bases and V 3 bases, and 6 bases lay outside the gene matches. CDR3 protein: CASSYLAGDYYEQYF. The CDR3 coding sequence is TGTGCCAGCAGTTATTTAGCGGGAGACTACTACGAGCAGTACTTC.

The genes are TRBV30 and TRBJ1-4, with no clear D. The germline gives CDR1 GTSNPN, CDR2 SVGIG (reference sequence). Between the trimmed V and J ends, which lost 0 bases and 5 bases, there was a span of 7 bases. CDR3 length: 13 amino acids. Here the CDR3 DNA reads TGTGCCTGGAGTGTACGCACAAATGAAAAACTGTTTTTT. This encodes CAWSVRTNEKLFF. Filled out from reference TRBV30 and TRBJ1-4, the complete variable domain reads SQTIHQWPATLVQPVGSPLSLECTVEGTSNPNLYWYRQAAGRGLQLLFYSVGIGQISSEVPQNLSASRPQDRQFILSSKKLLLSDSGFYLCAWSVRTNEKLFFGSGTQLSVL.

The chain uses TRBV7-2 and TRBJ2-7; 13 bases line up with TRBD2. There are 15 residues in the CDR3. Germline CDR1 SGHTA, CDR2 FQGNSA. Germline trimming cut 6 bases from V and 2 bases from J; bases unmatched to any gene: 4. CDR3 in DNA: TGTGCCAGCAGTTTTACTAGCGGGGGGGCCTACGAGCAGTACTTC. It specifies CASSFTSGGAYEQYF.

In regard to this clone: The sample has other DNA sequences that encode this CDR3 too. V usage is TRBV6-5 and J usage is TRBJ1-2, with D tentatively TRBD1 (6 bases). CDR1 and CDR2 (germline): MNHEY, SVGAGI. This CDR3 comprises 13 residues. The germline V and J ends were trimmed by 5 bases and 3 bases, with 10 bases remaining between them. CDR3 sequence (DNA): TGTGCCAGCAGTGGAGGGGGTTACTATGGCTACACCTTC. Translating it yields CASSGGGYYGYTF.

The chain combines TRBV30 with TRBJ2-4; 7 bases agree with TRBD2. CDR3 size: 14 residues. V lost 5 bases and J lost 7; bases outside the gene matches: 11. From germline, CDR1 is GTSNPN and CDR2 SVGIG (reference sequence). CDR3 sequence (DNA): TGTGCCTGGGCTGTGGGGGGGAAGGTGAACATTCAGTACTTC. This gives the protein CAWAVGGKVNIQYF.

The V call is TRBV28, the J call TRBJ1-2; TRBD1 matches 7 bases. V was pared by 5 bases and J by 2 bases, with 14 bases of the junction left unmatched. The CDR3 covers 17 residues. Germline V gene data show CDR1 as MDHEN and CDR2 as SYDVKM. The CDR3 DNA sequence: TGTGCCAGCAGTCTAGGGGGGACAGAGACATTAAACTATGGCTACACCTTC. Translation gives CASSLGGTETLNYGYTF.

This chain uses TRBV9 with TRBJ2-2; D is possibly TRBD1 (6 bases). Per germline, CDR1 SGDLS and CDR2 YYNGEE. This CDR3 is built from 16 residues. Trimming removed 0 bases from V and 1 base from J, with 10 bases in between. This CDR3 reads CASSVAWTENTGELFF. CDR3 DNA sequence: TGTGCCAGCAGCGTAGCATGGACAGAGAACACCGGGGAGCTGTTTTTT. Drawing the rest from reference TRBV9 and TRBJ2-2, the complete variable domain is DSGVTQTPKHLITATGQRVTLRCSPRSGDLSVYWYQQSLDQGLQFLIQYYNGEERAKGNILERFSAQQFPDLHSELNLSSLELGDSALYFCASSVAWTENTGELFFGEGSRLTVL.

For the CDR3, the DNA is TGTGCCAGCAGCCAGACAGGGAGGGAGACCCAGTACTTC. Amino acids: CASSQTGRETQYF. V gene TRBV7-3 combines with J gene TRBJ2-5, with D possibly matching TRBD1 (7 bases). Trimming cost V 5 bases and J 5 bases, with 12 bases left between them. Per germline, CDR1 SGHTA and CDR2 FQGTGA. The CDR3 runs to 13 residues.

This chain joins TRBV5-4 and TRBJ2-7; 7 bases are shared with TRBD1. The J segment lost 4 bases and the V segment lost 0 bases, leaving 10 bases of the junction unmatched. The CDR3 loop spans 16 amino acids. Germline CDR1 SGHNT, CDR2 YYREEE (reference sequence). The CDR3, as DNA: TGTGCCAGCAGCTTGGGAGGGGGCCAGGGCACGTACGAGCAGTACTTC. It codes for CASSLGGGQGTYEQYF.

The CDR3 nucleotides are TGCGCCAGCAGCAGTGGCTTTACCGGGACTAGCGGGAACAACGAGCAGTACTTC. Translated, it gives CASSSGFTGTSGNNEQYF. The chain has TRBV5-1 and TRBJ2-7; 13 positions match TRBD2. CDR3 size: 18 residues. Germline assignment: CDR1 SGHRS and CDR2 YFSETQ. The trim removed 4 bases at V and 5 bases at J, leaving 15 bases unmatched.

This clone was seen once. This chain joins TRBV18 and TRBJ2-1; the D is unclear. The CDR3 consists of 16 residues. The germline V gene has CDR1 KGHSH and CDR2 LQKENI. Trimming pared 4 bases from V and 0 bases from J, leaving 13 bases between. DNA for the CDR3: TGTGCCAGCTCACTTACTCAAACAAGCTCCTACAATGAGCAGTTCTTC. Its protein is CASSLTQTSSYNEQFF. Full variable domain (outside the CDR3, taken from reference TRBV18 and TRBJ2-1): NAGVMQNPRHLVRRRGQEARLRCSPMKGHSHVYWYRQLPEEGLKFMVYLQKENIIDESGMPKERFSAEFPKEGPSILRIQQVVRGDSAAYFCASSLTQTSSYNEQFFGPGTRLTVL.

The chain is built from TRBV2 and TRBJ1-2, with 8 bases that match TRBD1. J was trimmed by 6 bases and V by 2 bases; bases with no gene match: 2. Germline lookup yields CDR1 SNHLY and CDR2 FYNNEI. The CDR3 loop spans 13 amino acids. DNA for the CDR3: TGTGCCAGCAGTGAAAGACAGGGGAATGGCTACACCTTC. It is translated as CASSERQGNGYTF.

V and J are TRBV10-3 and TRBJ2-5; 11 bases agree with TRBD2. Germline CDR1 reads ENHRY; CDR2 reads SYGVKD. The J segment lost 2 bases and the V segment lost 4 bases, leaving 3 bases of the junction unmatched. This CDR3 contains 15 residues. The CDR3 loop is CAISATSGEQETQYF. As DNA, the CDR3 is TGTGCCATCAGTGCGACTAGCGGGGAACAAGAGACCCAGTACTTC.

The chain has TRBV19 and TRBJ2-5; 8 bases agree with TRBD1. From germline, CDR1 is LNHDA and CDR2 SQIVND (reference sequence). This CDR3 contains 15 residues. J lost 4 bases, V lost 0 bases, and 4 bases had no gene match. The CDR3 sequence is CASSIEGRGPETQYF. DNA of the CDR3: TGTGCCAGTAGTATAGAGGGCAGGGGGCCAGAGACCCAGTACTTC.